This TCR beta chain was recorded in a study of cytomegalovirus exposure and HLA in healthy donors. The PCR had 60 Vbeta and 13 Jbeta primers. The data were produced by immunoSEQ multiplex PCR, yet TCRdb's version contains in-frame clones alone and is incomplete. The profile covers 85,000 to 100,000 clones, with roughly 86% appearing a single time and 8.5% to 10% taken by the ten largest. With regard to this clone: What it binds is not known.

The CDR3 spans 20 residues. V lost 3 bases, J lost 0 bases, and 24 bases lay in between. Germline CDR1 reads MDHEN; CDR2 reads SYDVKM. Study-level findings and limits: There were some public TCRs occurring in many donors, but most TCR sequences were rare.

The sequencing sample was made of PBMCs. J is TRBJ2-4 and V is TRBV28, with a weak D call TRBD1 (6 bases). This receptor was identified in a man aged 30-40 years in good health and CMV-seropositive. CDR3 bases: TGTGCCAGCAGTTTGGCGGAAGGCGGACAGAAAATTCTAGCCAAAAACATTCAGTACTTC. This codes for CASSLAEGGQKILAKNIQYF.